The 32 T cell receptor beta chains listed next were all sequenced from one sample in a study of regulatory T cells in long-lasting Graves disease. Stated time point: newly diagnosed GD, antithyroid drugs for less than 3 months. Extracted RNA from PBMCs served as the source of the TCR library. Sequencing libraries for TCR beta were prepared with iRepertoire HTBI primers and Arm-PCR of CDR3 regions. TCRdb re-called the multiplex PCR reads with MiXCR, one entry per CDR3 protein. Of a few hundred thousand distinct CDR3 sequences listed, around 11% are singletons. This sample also appeared in a second study, on T cells in Graves' hyperthyroidism and ophthalmopathy.

The material sequenced was peripheral blood mononuclear cells (PBMCs), taken at new diagnosis, from a patient treated with antithyroid drugs. These TCRs come from a woman aged 18-29 years with Graves disease.

CDR3 in amino acids: CSVENFSGRNEQFF. As DNA, the CDR3 is TGCAGCGTGGAAAACTTCTCAGGTAGGAATGAGCAGTTCTTC. The chain links TRBV29-1 to TRBJ2-1, with unresolved D. Germline CDR1 SQVTM, CDR2 ANQGSEA. The germline V and J ends were trimmed by 6 bases and 7 bases, with 19 bases remaining between them. There are 14 residues in the CDR3.

The V gene is TRBV6-5, the J gene TRBJ1-1; D gene uncertain. The V end was cut by 2 bases, the J end by 1 base, with 17 bases between. Germline V gene sequence: CDR1 MNHEY, CDR2 SVGAGI. This CDR3 has 17 amino acids. The chain's CDR3 is CASSYPWDWAGNTEAFF. CDR3 nucleotide sequence: TGTGCCAGCAGTTACCCCTGGGATTGGGCAGGGAACACTGAAGCTTTCTTT.

The sample holds a few counts of this clonotype. The V call is TRBV19, the J call TRBJ1-5; D is uncertain. CDR3 length: 15 residues. Trimming left V 4 bases short and J 1 base short, with 11 bases between. CDR1 is LNHDA, CDR2 SQIVND, per germline (reference sequence). The CDR3 region has the DNA TGTGCCAGTAGTACCCGACAATGGAGCAATCAGCCCCAGCATTTT. Its protein is CASSTRQWSNQPQHF.

This clonotype was observed many times. The rearrangement uses TRBV7-2 and TRBJ2-7; a weak D match, TRBD2 (6 bases). The CDR3 runs to 15 residues. Trimming pared 1 base from V and 2 bases from J, leaving 12 bases between. Germline CDR1 is SGHTA and CDR2 is FQGNSA. DNA of the CDR3: TGTGCCAGCAGCTTAGTGGGAGGAGTCACCTACGAGCAGTACTTC. This encodes CASSLVGGVTYEQYF. Using reference TRBV7-2 and TRBJ2-7 for the parts outside the CDR3, the full variable domain is GAGVSQSPSNKVTEKGKDVELRCDPISGHTALYWYRQSLGQGLEFLIYFQGNSAPDKSGLPSDRFSAERTGGSVSTLTIQRTQQEDSAVYLCASSLVGGVTYEQYFGPGTRLTVT.

The chain has TRBV7-2 and TRBJ2-6, with D unresolved. V was shortened by 6 bases and J by 0 bases, with 6 bases between the two germline ends. In germline, CDR1 is SGHTA, CDR2 FQGNSA. The CDR3 is 14 amino acids. The DNA for the CDR3 is TGTGCCAGCAGGGCCGCCTCTGGGGCCAACGTCCTGACTTTC. This encodes CASRAASGANVLTF. The full variable domain, in which reference TRBV7-2 and TRBJ2-6 provide the parts outside the CDR3, is GAGVSQSPSNKVTEKGKDVELRCDPISGHTALYWYRQSLGQGLEFLIYFQGNSAPDKSGLPSDRFSAERTGGSVSTLTIQRTQQEDSAVYLCASRAASGANVLTFGAGSRLTVL.

This clonotype has only a few counts. The J gene is TRBJ2-7, the V gene TRBV20-1; 7 bases align to TRBD2. The CDR3 is 21 residues long. V was pared by 0 bases and J by 7 bases, with 30 bases of the junction left unmatched. CDR1 is DFQATT and CDR2 is SNEGSKA in the germline V gene (reference sequence). CDR3 sequence: CSARDPNRRPPGLLFIYEQYF. In DNA, the CDR3 is TGCAGTGCTAGAGACCCAAATCGTCGACCACCGGGACTACTCTTTATTTATGAGCAGTACTTC.

Comment on this clonotype: The CDR3 carries no conserved terminal phenylalanine or tryptophan, so it likely arises from a read error. This chain links TRBV13 with TRBJ1-2; D uncertain. This CDR3 is 18 amino acids long. Germline V lookup: CDR1 PRHDT, CDR2 FYEKMQ (reference sequence). Trimming took off 3 bases at V and 3 bases at J, with 23 bases between the two ends. CDR3 sequence reads: CASSLTGRRTLMDYGYTL. The CDR3 DNA is TGTGCCAGCAGCTTGACCGGGAGAAGGACGCTCATGGACTATGGCTACACCCTC.

This clonotype was seen a handful of times. The chain has TRBV27 and TRBJ2-7; 9 bases are a match to TRBD1. Germline V lookup: CDR1 MNHEY, CDR2 SMNVEV (reference sequence). With 5 bases clipped from V and 5 bases from J, the junction kept 10 bases outside the gene matches. This CDR3 spans 15 amino acids. Here the CDR3 DNA reads TGTGCCAGCAGTCCGGGACAGGGAGTCCTAGACGAGCAGTACTTC. This codes for CASSPGQGVLDEQYF.

The table lists this clonotype with many counts. The chain carries TRBV12-3 or TRBV12-4 and TRBJ2-2; maybe TRBD1 (6 bases). This CDR3 comprises 15 residues. The germline V and J ends were trimmed by 3 bases and 1 base, with 9 bases remaining between them. The CDR3 sequence is CASSFQTGNTGELFF. CDR3 nucleotides: TGTGCCAGCAGTTTCCAGACAGGGAACACCGGGGAGCTGTTTTTT.

The J gene is TRBJ1-5, the V gene TRBV27; D unresolved. Trimming pared 3 bases from V and 7 bases from J, leaving 19 bases between. The germline V gene encodes CDR1 MNHEY and CDR2 SMNVEV (reference sequence). The CDR3 runs to 16 residues. CDR3 residues: CASSFDGFTNPQPQHF. The CDR3 region has the DNA TGTGCCAGCAGTTTTGACGGATTCACAAACCCACAGCCCCAGCATTTT.

This clonotype was seen only a few times. The J gene is TRBJ2-5, the V gene TRBV7-6; 11 bases line up with TRBD2. The germline CDR1 and CDR2 sequences are SGHVS and FNYEAQ. The CDR3 sequence is 19 residues long. The ends lost 3 bases at V and 0 bases at J; junction bases unmatched: 12. The CDR3 loop reads CASSFPGLAGGTHQETQYF. The CDR3 DNA is TGTGCCAGCAGCTTCCCCGGGCTAGCGGGAGGAACACACCAAGAGACCCAGTACTTC. Drawing the rest from reference TRBV7-6 and TRBJ2-5, the complete variable domain is GAGVSQSPRYKVTKRGQDVALRCDPISGHVSLYWYRQALGQGPEFLTYFNYEAQQDKSGLPNDRFSAERPEGSISTLTIQRTEQRDSAMYRCASSFPGLAGGTHQETQYFGPGTRLLVL.

Many counts were recorded for this clonotype. CDR3 sequence (DNA): TGTGCCAGCAGCTTATCCCCCCCCGTTTACACCGGGGAGCTGTTTTTT. Protein sequence: CASSLSPPVYTGELFF. V and J are TRBV11-2 and TRBJ2-2; D is ambiguous. Deletions cut 2 bases from V and 3 bases from J, with 13 bases between. The germline gives CDR1 SGHAT, CDR2 FQNNGV. The CDR3 sequence is 16 residues long.

The V and J genes are TRBV10-3 and TRBJ2-1, with 7 bases lining up with TRBD2. The V segment lost 5 bases and the J segment 0 bases; nucleotides outside the gene matches: 4. The CDR3 runs to 15 residues. Looked up from germline, CDR1 is ENHRY and CDR2 is SYGVKD. CDR3 protein: CAISLRTSSYNEQFF. As DNA, the CDR3 is TGTGCCATCAGTCTCAGGACTAGCTCCTACAATGAGCAGTTCTTC.

Only a few counts were recorded for this clonotype. The chain uses TRBV10-3 and TRBJ1-1; 7 bases map to TRBD1. The junction had 14 bases not matched to a gene; V was cut back by 1 base and J by 6 bases. The CDR3 consists of 17 residues. Germline V lookup: CDR1 ENHRY, CDR2 SYGVKD. This chain's CDR3 is CAISEYFRTGSSAEAFF. The CDR3 coding sequence is TGTGCCATCAGTGAGTATTTCAGGACAGGCTCATCCGCTGAAGCTTTCTTT.

This clonotype was seen only a few times. This clone may be a read error of a much larger clone one base away. The CDR3 does not end in the conserved phenylalanine or tryptophan, so this is likely a read error. V is TRBV15 and J is TRBJ2-1; possibly TRBD1 or TRBD2 for D (6 bases each). Trimming shortened V by 6 bases and J by 8 bases, and 23 bases separated the two germline ends. From germline, CDR1 is LNHNV and CDR2 YYDKDF (reference sequence). The CDR3 runs 16 residues. The CDR3 DNA reads as TGTGCCACCAGGACCGGAGGGGGTCTATTGGGGGATGAGCAGTTCCTC. It is translated as CATRTGGGLLGDEQFL.

This clonotype was seen at least ten times. The V gene is TRBV7-9, the J gene TRBJ1-1; D is unclear. Deletions cut 8 bases from V and 5 bases from J, with 9 bases between. Germline V gene data show CDR1 as SEHNR and CDR2 as FQNEAQ (reference sequence). The length of the CDR3 is 11 residues. CDR3 nucleotide sequence: TGTGCCAGCTTGGGTGGGACTGAAGCTTTCTTT. It yields the protein CASLGGTEAFF.

This clonotype was observed many times. The CDR3 nucleotides are TGTGCCAGCAGCTTGAATGGGCAGGGCGGCCCTGTCAGGAACGAGCAGTACTTC. Protein product: CASSLNGQGGPVRNEQYF. The genes are TRBV5-6 and TRBJ2-7; a weak D match, TRBD1 (5 bases). V lost 1 base and J 5 bases, leaving 25 bases between the germline ends. Germline V CDR1 and CDR2: SGHDT, YYEEEE. This CDR3 region has 18 residues.

The sample holds many counts of this clonotype. The chain joins TRBV28 to TRBJ1-5; D gene uncertain. There are 16 residues in the CDR3. V lost 8 bases, J lost 4 bases, and 21 bases lay in between. The germline V gene has CDR1 MDHEN and CDR2 SYDVKM. CDR3 DNA sequence: TGTGCCAGCTACACCACCCCCCCACAGCGAAATCAGCCCCAGCATTTT. Protein sequence: CASYTTPPQRNQPQHF.

A few counts support this clonotype. The CDR3 loop is CASSQEVRGNTGELFF. The CDR3 DNA follows: TGCGCCAGCAGCCAAGAGGTCCGGGGAAACACCGGGGAGCTGTTTTTT. The V gene is TRBV4-3, the J gene TRBJ2-2, with D tentatively TRBD2 (5 bases). V was pared by 0 bases and J by 2 bases, with 10 bases between. The V gene's germline CDR1 is LGHNA and CDR2 YSLEER. This CDR3 region has 16 residues.

The gene calls are TRBV20-1 and TRBJ1-2; D is possibly TRBD1 (6 bases). Trimming removed 4 bases from V and 4 bases from J, with 16 bases in between. This CDR3 has 14 amino acids. Germline V gene sequence: CDR1 DFQATT, CDR2 SNEGSKA (reference sequence). In nucleotides, the CDR3 is TGCAGTGCTAAGACAGGCGAAGGGGCCTATGGCTACACCTTC. The encoded protein is CSAKTGEGAYGYTF.

Regarding this clonotype: An end of the junction differs from the germline gene, which may be a read error. The DNA for the CDR3 is TGTGTCAGCAGCTTGGTGAGCGTCTACAATGAGCAGTTCTTC. It specifies CVSSLVSVYNEQFF. The chain recombines TRBV5-4 with TRBJ2-1, with unresolved D. Looked up from germline, CDR1 is SGHNT and CDR2 is YYREEE (reference sequence). This CDR3 has 14 residues.

This clonotype was recorded once. This sequence is one base from a far larger clone and is likely a read error. The CDR3 carries no conserved terminal phenylalanine or tryptophan, so it likely arises from a read error. This chain joins TRBV7-9 and TRBJ1-1, with D unresolved. From germline, CDR1 is SEHNR and CDR2 FQNEAQ (reference sequence). V gave up 5 bases and J gave up 2 bases, with 12 bases separating them. This CDR3 has 14 amino acids. As DNA, the CDR3 is TGTGCCAGCAGCGACTTGGTTCCCAACACTGAAGCTTTCTCT. It codes for CASSDLVPNTEAFS.

This clonotype was found many times. The chain combines TRBV12-3 or TRBV12-4 with TRBJ2-5; D call uncertain. V was pared by 6 bases and J by 1 base, with 15 bases between. The CDR3 runs 15 residues. In DNA, the CDR3 is TGTGCCAGCAGCAATCCGATGACGGGCCAAGAGACCCAGTACTTC. Translation: CASSNPMTGQETQYF.

This clonotype was detected ten times or more. The chain links TRBV5-1 to TRBJ1-4, with a weak D call TRBD1 (5 bases). The CDR3 is 16 amino acids. Between the trimmed V and J ends, which lost 4 bases and 0 bases, there was a span of 13 bases. Germline CDR1 and CDR2: SGHRS and YFSETQ. In DNA form, the CDR3 reads TGCGCCAGCAGCGGGACGAACTACACAACTAATGAAAAACTGTTTTTT. As protein: CASSGTNYTTNEKLFF.

The CDR3 DNA follows: TGTGCCAGCAGTTTGGAACTTACGCAGTATTTT. Encoded protein: CASSLELTQYF. The V and J genes are TRBV28 and TRBJ2-3; no clear D gene. The CDR3 totals 11 residues. Germline values: CDR1 MDHEN, CDR2 SYDVKM. Trimming shortened V by 3 bases and J by 8 bases, and 6 bases separated the two germline ends.

This clonotype was found many times. This sequence joins TRBV7-9 and TRBJ1-1; no clear D. Germline V lookup: CDR1 SEHNR, CDR2 FQNEAQ (reference sequence). CDR3 length: 14 amino acids. Trimming removed 2 bases at V and 4 bases at J, with 11 bases between. The CDR3 sequence: CASSLLEVGTEAFF. CDR3 in DNA: TGTGCCAGCAGCTTATTAGAGGTTGGCACTGAAGCTTTCTTT.

As regards this clonotype: A much larger clonotype is one base distant, so this may be a read error. The chain carries TRBV6-2 or TRBV6-3 and TRBJ2-3, with 7 bases matching TRBD1. The J call may be incorrect, as the DNA end agrees better with TRBJ1-5. Germline V lookup: CDR1 MNHEY, CDR2 SVGEGT. CDR3 length: 15 residues. CDR3 in DNA: TGTGCCAGCAGTGAAACGGACAGGTCCACAGATACGCAGCATTTT. It translates to CASSETDRSTDTQHF.

CDR3 sequence: CASSLPGPPTTGELFF. The CDR3 bases are TGTGCCAGCAGCCTTCCGGGCCCGCCAACCACCGGGGAGCTGTTTTTT. The chain uses TRBV14 and TRBJ2-2; D remains unclear. The germline CDR1 and CDR2 sequences are SGHDN and FVKESK. The CDR3 runs to 16 residues. Trimming left V 4 bases short and J 4 bases short, with 16 bases between.

This clonotype was observed many times. This rearrangement joins TRBV20-1 to TRBJ2-7; 11 positions agree with TRBD2. The CDR3 contains 14 residues. CDR1 is DFQATT and CDR2 is SNEGSKA in the germline V gene (reference sequence). Germline trimming cut 5 bases from V and 1 base from J; bases unmatched to any gene: 4. The CDR3 nucleotides read TGCAGTGCTGGGACTAGCGGTAAATCCTACGAGCAGTACTTC. Its protein is CSAGTSGKSYEQYF.

This clonotype came up a few times. CDR3 DNA sequence: TGTGCCAGCAATGTAGCGGGCAAAGACTACGAGCAGTACTTC. This sequence encodes CASNVAGKDYEQYF. The chain joins TRBV5-6 to TRBJ2-7; 7 bases align to TRBD2. The germline gives CDR1 SGHDT, CDR2 YYEEEE. The CDR3 has 14 residues. The ends lost 6 bases at V and 3 bases at J; junction bases unmatched: 9.

Many counts were recorded for this clonotype. V gene TRBV7-8 combines with J gene TRBJ1-2; D is undetermined. CDR1 SGHVS and CDR2 FQNEAQ come from the germline V gene. Trimming stripped 0 bases from V and 6 bases from J, with 14 bases between. This CDR3 is 15 amino acids long. CDR3: CASSLARYGAHGYTF. The CDR3 coding sequence is TGTGCCAGCAGCTTAGCGAGATACGGCGCGCATGGCTACACCTTC. The full variable domain, rest sourced from reference TRBV7-8 and TRBJ1-2, is GAGVSQSPRYKVAKRGQDVALRCDPISGHVSLFWYQQALGQGPEFLTYFQNEAQLDKSGLPSDRFFAERPEGSVSTLKIQRTQQEDSAVYLCASSLARYGAHGYTFGSGTRLTVV.

This clonotype was seen only a few times. V gene TRBV29-1 combines with J gene TRBJ2-2, with D unresolved. CDR1 is SQVTM and CDR2 is ANQGSEA in the germline V gene. The CDR3 has 11 amino acids. Trimming stripped 4 bases from V and 6 bases from J, with 6 bases between. The CDR3 DNA is TGCAGCGTTGCCCGGGCCGGGGAGCTGTTTTTT. Translation gives CSVARAGELFF.